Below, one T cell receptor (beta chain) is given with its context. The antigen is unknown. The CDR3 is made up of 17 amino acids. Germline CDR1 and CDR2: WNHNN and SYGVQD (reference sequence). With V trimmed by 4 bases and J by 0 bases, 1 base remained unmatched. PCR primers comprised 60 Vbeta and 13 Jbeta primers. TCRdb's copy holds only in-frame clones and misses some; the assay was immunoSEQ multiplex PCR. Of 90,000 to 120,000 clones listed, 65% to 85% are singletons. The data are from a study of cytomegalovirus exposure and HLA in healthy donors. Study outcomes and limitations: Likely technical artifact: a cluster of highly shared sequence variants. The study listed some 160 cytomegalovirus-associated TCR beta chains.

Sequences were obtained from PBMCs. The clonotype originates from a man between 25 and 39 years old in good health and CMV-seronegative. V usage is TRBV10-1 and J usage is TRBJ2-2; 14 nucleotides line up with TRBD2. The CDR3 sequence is CASSAGLAGANTGELFF. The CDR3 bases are TGCGCCAGCAGTGCGGGACTAGCGGGAGCGAACACCGGGGAGCTGTTTTTT.